Listed below are T cell receptor beta chains from one sample, sequenced in a study of cytomegalovirus exposure and HLA in healthy donors. Some clones are missing from TCRdb's copy, which holds only in-frame ones; the method was immunoSEQ multiplex PCR. The data contain 70,000 or so clones, approximately 94% of them seen just once; the ten biggest clones take up about 2.1%. Sequenced material: PBMCs. All receptors come from a woman between 18 and 29 years old in good health and CMV-seropositive. Each CDR3 is given with its conserved first and last residue. The order of the fields is D gene, V gene, J gene, clone size, CDR3 protein, CDR3 DNA. A D gene is named only where the DNA matches it firmly. Rows may omit the clone size; those that give it use once, few, many or a size class.

NA	TRBV14	TRBJ2-3	NA	CASSQAGSGTQYF	TGTGCCAGCAGCCAAGCGGGCTCGGGGACGCAGTATTTT
NA	TRBV4-1	TRBJ2-1	NA	CASSRAISEQFF	TGCGCCAGCAGCCGCGCCATTTCCGAGCAGTTCTTC
NA	TRBV29-1	TRBJ2-3	NA	CSVVSRTGGAPDTQYF	TGCAGCGTTGTGTCCCGGACAGGAGGGGCACCAGATACGCAGTATTTT
NA	TRBV18	TRBJ2-5	once	CASSPLGQGAQYF	TGTGCCAGCTCACCACTCGGTCAAGGGGCCCAGTACTTC
TRBD2	TRBV5-1	TRBJ2-3	few	CASTRGGVSTDTQYF	TGCGCCAGCACCCGGGGAGGGGTGAGCACAGATACGCAGTATTTT
NA	TRBV6-6	TRBJ2-1	NA	CASSSQQVGHNEQFF	TGTGCCAGCAGTTCCCAGCAGGTGGGGCACAATGAGCAGTTCTTC
TRBD1	TRBV19	TRBJ2-7	NA	CASSIRRTGWIEQYF	TGTGCCAGTAGTATAAGGAGGACAGGGTGGATCGAGCAGTACTTC
TRBD1	TRBV11-3	TRBJ1-1	NA	CASSLIRQGWTEAFF	TGTGCCAGCAGCCTGATAAGACAGGGTTGGACTGAAGCTTTCTTT
NA	TRBV5-4	TRBJ1-1	NA	CASSWVAGLNTEAFF	TGTGCCAGCAGCTGGGTGGCAGGGCTGAACACTGAAGCTTTCTTT
NA	TRBV2	TRBJ1-1	NA	CASSRDIDTEAFF	TGTGCCAGCAGTAGGGACATCGACACTGAAGCTTTCTTT
TRBD1	TRBV11-2	TRBJ2-1	once	CASWDSLQREQFF	TGTGCCAGCTGGGACAGCCTACAACGGGAGCAGTTCTTC
TRBD2	TRBV4-1	TRBJ2-7	NA	CASSQNTGTNVEQYF	TGCGCCAGCAGCCAAAACACCGGGACTAACGTCGAGCAGTACTTC
NA	TRBV30	TRBJ1-1	NA	CANWGGAHSTEAFF	TGCGCTAACTGGGGGGGGGCGCATAGCACTGAAGCTTTCTTT
NA	TRBV5-1	TRBJ2-3	NA	CASSFTGLADTQYF	TGCGCCAGCAGCTTCACGGGTCTCGCAGATACGCAGTATTTT
TRBD2	TRBV11-2	TRBJ2-3	NA	CASSARTSGGAGDTQYF	TGTGCCAGCAGCGCCCGGACTAGCGGGGGGGCCGGGGATACGCAGTATTTT
NA	TRBV19	TRBJ2-2	NA	CASSTPQGPTPVNTGELFF	TGTGCCAGTAGTACCCCTCAGGGGCCCACGCCAGTGAACACCGGGGAGCTGTTTTTT
NA	TRBV13	TRBJ1-6	NA	CASSLTGKNSPLHF	TGTGCCAGCAGCCTAACAGGAAAGAATTCACCCCTCCACTTT
NA	TRBV5-4	TRBJ1-1	NA	CASSSTGSNTEAFF	TGTGCCAGCAGTTCGACAGGTTCCAACACTGAAGCTTTCTTT
TRBD2	TRBV30	TRBJ2-1	NA	CAWSALAGPYNEQFF	TGTGCCTGGAGTGCGCTAGCGGGACCATACAATGAGCAGTTCTTC
NA	TRBV5-4	TRBJ2-7	NA	CASSLDGPGTQYF	TGTGCCAGCAGCTTGGACGGTCCCGGTACGCAGTACTTC
NA	TRBV4-2	TRBJ1-2	once	CASSQGQGTLYYGYTF	TGTGCCAGCAGCCAAGGGCAGGGGACGCTATACTATGGCTACACCTTC
TRBD2	TRBV7-9	TRBJ2-1	NA	CASSISGGYYNEQFF	TGTGCCAGCAGCATTAGCGGGGGTTACTACAATGAGCAGTTCTTC
NA	TRBV21-1	TRBJ2-7	NA	CASSVSGAPGTSVYYEQYF	TGTGCCAGCAGCGTCTCGGGGGCCCCCGGGACTAGCGTTTACTACGAGCAGTACTTC
TRBD1	TRBV29-1	TRBJ2-3	NA	CSAVRQGARDTQYF	TGCAGCGCGGTGAGACAGGGGGCACGGGATACGCAGTATTTT
NA	TRBV4-2	TRBJ1-6	NA	CASSQVRGENSPLHF	TGTGCCAGCAGCCAAGTCCGGGGAGAGAATTCACCCCTCCACTTT
NA	TRBV12-5	TRBJ2-3	NA	CASGLERDTQYF	TGTGCTAGTGGTTTAGAACGGGATACGCAGTATTTT
NA	TRBV27	TRBJ1-2	NA	CASSSQANYGYTF	TGTGCCAGCAGTTCCCAAGCCAACTATGGCTACACCTTC
TRBD2	TRBV6-6	TRBJ2-3	NA	CASSTSGRGTDTQYF	TGTGCCAGCAGTACAAGCGGGAGAGGCACAGATACGCAGTATTTT
NA	TRBV9	TRBJ1-5	NA	CASSVGRDPRQPQHF	TGTGCCAGCAGCGTAGGGAGGGACCCCAGGCAGCCCCAGCATTTT
NA	TRBV7-2	TRBJ1-5	NA	CASSPQDRPNQPQHF	TGTGCCAGCAGCCCACAGGACAGACCCAATCAGCCCCAGCATTTT
NA	TRBV5-1	TRBJ2-7	NA	CASSLRDFTSYEQYF	TGCGCCAGCAGCCTCCGGGACTTCACCTCCTACGAGCAGTACTTC
TRBD1	TRBV27	TRBJ2-7	NA	CASTSLGQGNYEQYF	TGTGCCAGCACCTCTCTAGGACAGGGGAACTACGAGCAGTACTTC
TRBD1	TRBV19	TRBJ1-5	NA	CASRGQGPQPQHF	TGTGCCAGTAGAGGACAGGGCCCTCAGCCCCAGCATTTT
NA	TRBV10-3	TRBJ2-1	NA	CAISESEGQDSYNEQFF	TGTGCCATCAGTGAGTCGGAGGGCCAGGATTCCTACAATGAGCAGTTCTTC
TRBD1	TRBV19	TRBJ1-5	NA	CASSPDRRNQPQHF	TGTGCCAGTAGTCCGGACAGGCGAAATCAGCCCCAGCATTTT
TRBD1	TRBV11-2	TRBJ1-2	NA	CASRNPGQGRFGYGYTF	TGTGCCAGCAGAAATCCGGGACAGGGGAGATTTGGGTATGGCTACACCTTC
NA	TRBV9	TRBJ1-1	once	CASSPSGGGGTEAFF	TGTGCCAGCAGCCCCTCCGGAGGCGGAGGCACTGAAGCTTTCTTT
TRBD2	TRBV19	TRBJ2-1	NA	CASSISGRDNEQFF	TGTGCCAGTAGTATAAGCGGGAGGGACAATGAGCAGTTCTTC
NA	TRBV18	TRBJ2-7	NA	CASSPFRDNSYEQYF	TGTGCCAGCTCACCATTCCGGGACAACTCCTACGAGCAGTACTTC
TRBD2	TRBV12-5	TRBJ2-1	NA	CASGSKTSGTAPEQFF	TGTGCTAGTGGTTCTAAGACTAGCGGGACTGCCCCTGAGCAGTTCTTC
NA	TRBV2	TRBJ1-1	NA	CASSEAGGTEAFF	TGTGCCAGCAGTGAAGCGGGGGGCACTGAAGCTTTCTTT
NA	TRBV28	TRBJ2-7	NA	CASSLFTGSYEQYF	TGTGCCAGCAGTTTATTTACGGGTTCCTACGAGCAGTACTTC
TRBD2	TRBV5-1	TRBJ2-7	NA	CASSLRGAGSGSKDHEQYF	TGCGCCAGCAGCCTCCGTGGGGCGGGTAGCGGGAGTAAGGACCACGAGCAGTACTTC
NA	TRBV7-8	TRBJ1-4	few	CASSPLRGRGNEKLFF	TGTGCCAGCAGCCCGCTTAGGGGCAGGGGTAATGAAAAACTGTTTTTT
TRBD1	TRBV4-1	TRBJ1-2	NA	CASSQVVGGEYRGDYGYTF	TGCGCCAGCAGCCAAGTAGTAGGTGGGGAATACAGGGGGGACTATGGCTACACCTTC
NA	TRBV18	TRBJ1-3	NA	CASSPSLGATTNSGNTIYF	TGTGCCAGCTCACCAAGTTTGGGGGCGACCACTAACTCTGGAAACACCATATATTTT
NA	TRBV4-3	TRBJ2-7	NA	CASSQDTGGGDLSYEQYF	TGCGCCAGCAGCCAAGATACAGGGGGAGGGGACCTCTCCTACGAGCAGTACTTC
NA	TRBV10-2	TRBJ1-4	NA	CASSPRQLGEKLFF	TGCGCCAGCAGTCCTAGACAGTTGGGAGAAAAACTGTTTTTT
TRBD1	TRBV5-1	TRBJ1-1	NA	CASSLEGAANTEAFF	TGCGCCAGCAGCTTGGAGGGGGCGGCTAACACTGAAGCTTTCTTT
NA	TRBV5-6	TRBJ1-1	once	CASSDSVLNTEAFF	TGTGCCAGCAGCGATTCGGTCCTGAACACTGAAGCTTTCTTT
TRBD1	TRBV7-2	TRBJ2-7	few	CASSYTTGNYYEQYF	TGTGCCAGCAGCTACACGACAGGGAATTACTACGAGCAGTACTTC